This T cell receptor beta chain came from a study of cytomegalovirus exposure and HLA in healthy donors. The study's findings and limits: As confirmed in vitro, three CMV-associated chains were specific for CMV antigens. The listing of roughly 160 TCR beta chains classed them as cytomegalovirus-associated.

Sequencing used immunoSEQ multiplex PCR; TCRdb keeps in-frame clones, though not all of them. Here the sample spans some 170,000 clones, approximately 86% being singletons. The CDR3 is made up of 15 amino acids. V gave up 6 bases and J gave up 8 bases; unmatched junction bases: 11. Germline loops: CDR1 SGDLS, CDR2 YYNGEE. Details on this clone: What it binds is not known.

What was sequenced was PBMCs. The sequence was collected from a young man in good health and CMV-seropositive. V usage is TRBV9 and J usage is TRBJ2-1; 10 bases map to TRBD2. DNA of the CDR3: TGTGCCAGCATCCGAGAGAGCGGGAGGGCCCATGAGCAGTTCTTC. Translated, it gives CASIRESGRAHEQFF.